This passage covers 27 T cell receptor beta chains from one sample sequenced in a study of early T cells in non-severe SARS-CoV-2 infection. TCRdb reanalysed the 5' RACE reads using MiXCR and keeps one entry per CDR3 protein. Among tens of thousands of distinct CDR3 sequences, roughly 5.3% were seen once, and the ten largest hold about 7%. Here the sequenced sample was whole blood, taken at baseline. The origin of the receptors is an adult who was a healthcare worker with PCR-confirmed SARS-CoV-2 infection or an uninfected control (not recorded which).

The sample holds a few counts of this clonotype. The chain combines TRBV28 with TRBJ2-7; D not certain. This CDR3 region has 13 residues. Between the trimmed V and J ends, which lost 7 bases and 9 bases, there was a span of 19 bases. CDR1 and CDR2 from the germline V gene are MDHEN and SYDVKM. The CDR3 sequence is CASTSGPHLGQYF. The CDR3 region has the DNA TGTGCCAGCACTTCTGGCCCTCACTTGGGGCAGTACTTC.

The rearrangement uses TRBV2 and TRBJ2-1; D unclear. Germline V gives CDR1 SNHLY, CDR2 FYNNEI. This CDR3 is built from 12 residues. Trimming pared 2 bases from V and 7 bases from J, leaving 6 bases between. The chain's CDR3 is CASSERENEQFF. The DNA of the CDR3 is TGTGCCAGCAGTGAAAGGGAAAATGAGCAGTTCTTC. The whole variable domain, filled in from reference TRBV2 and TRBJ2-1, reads EPEVTQTPSHQVTQMGQEVILRCVPISNHLYFYWYRQILGQKVEFLVSFYNNEISEKSEIFDDQFSVERPDGSNFTLKIRSTKLEDSAMYFCASSERENEQFFGPGTRLTVL.

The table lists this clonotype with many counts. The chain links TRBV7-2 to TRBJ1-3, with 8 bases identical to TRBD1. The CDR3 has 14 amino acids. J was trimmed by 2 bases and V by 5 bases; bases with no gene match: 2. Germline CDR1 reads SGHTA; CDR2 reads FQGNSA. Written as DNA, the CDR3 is TGTGCCAGCAGCCCACAGGGGGCTGGAAACACCATATATTTT. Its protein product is CASSPQGAGNTIYF. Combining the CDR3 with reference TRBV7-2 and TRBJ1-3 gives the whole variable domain GAGVSQSPSNKVTEKGKDVELRCDPISGHTALYWYRQSLGQGLEFLIYFQGNSAPDKSGLPSDRFSAERTGGSVSTLTIQRTQQEDSAVYLCASSPQGAGNTIYFGEGSWLTVV.

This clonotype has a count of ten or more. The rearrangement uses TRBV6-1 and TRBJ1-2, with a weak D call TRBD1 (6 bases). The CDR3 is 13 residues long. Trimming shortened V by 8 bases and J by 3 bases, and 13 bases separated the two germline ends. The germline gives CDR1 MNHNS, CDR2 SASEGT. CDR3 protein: CASLKGGYYGYTF. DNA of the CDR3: TGTGCCAGCTTGAAGGGGGGCTACTATGGCTACACCTTC.

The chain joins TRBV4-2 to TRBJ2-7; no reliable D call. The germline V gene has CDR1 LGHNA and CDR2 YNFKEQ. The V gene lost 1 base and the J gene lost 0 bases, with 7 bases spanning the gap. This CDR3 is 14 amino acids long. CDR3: CASSQGRISYEQYF. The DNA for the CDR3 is TGTGCCAGCAGCCAAGGACGTATCTCCTACGAGCAGTACTTC.

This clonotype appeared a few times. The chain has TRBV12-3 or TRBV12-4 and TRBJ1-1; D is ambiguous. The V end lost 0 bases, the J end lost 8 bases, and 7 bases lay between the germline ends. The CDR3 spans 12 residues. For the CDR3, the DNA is TGTGCCAGCAGTTTAGCACCCCGGGAAGCTTTCTTT. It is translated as CASSLAPREAFF.

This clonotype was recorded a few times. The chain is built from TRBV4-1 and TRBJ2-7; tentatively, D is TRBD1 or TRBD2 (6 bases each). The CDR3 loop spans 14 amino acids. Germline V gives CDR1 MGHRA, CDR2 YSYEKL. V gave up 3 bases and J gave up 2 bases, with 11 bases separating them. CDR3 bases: TGCGCCAGCAGCCACGGGGGCAACACCTACGAGCAGTACTTC. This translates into CASSHGGNTYEQYF.

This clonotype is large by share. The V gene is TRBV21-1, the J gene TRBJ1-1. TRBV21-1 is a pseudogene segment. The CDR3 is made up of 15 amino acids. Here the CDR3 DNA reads TGTGCCAGCAGGAGAACGGCGGGCAAGAACACTGAAGCTTTCTTT. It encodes CASRRTAGKNTEAFF.

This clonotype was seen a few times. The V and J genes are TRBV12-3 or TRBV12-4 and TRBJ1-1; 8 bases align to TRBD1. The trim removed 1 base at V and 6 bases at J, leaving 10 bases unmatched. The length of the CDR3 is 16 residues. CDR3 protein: CASSLGGTGSGPEAFF. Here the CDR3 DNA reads TGTGCCAGCAGTTTAGGGGGGACAGGCAGTGGTCCTGAAGCTTTCTTT.

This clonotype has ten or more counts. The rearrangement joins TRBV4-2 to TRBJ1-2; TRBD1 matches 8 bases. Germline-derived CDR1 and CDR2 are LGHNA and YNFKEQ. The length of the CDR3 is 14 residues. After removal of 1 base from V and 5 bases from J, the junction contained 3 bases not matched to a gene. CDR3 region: CASSQARTGYGYTF. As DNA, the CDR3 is TGTGCCAGCAGCCAAGCCCGGACAGGGTATGGCTACACCTTC.

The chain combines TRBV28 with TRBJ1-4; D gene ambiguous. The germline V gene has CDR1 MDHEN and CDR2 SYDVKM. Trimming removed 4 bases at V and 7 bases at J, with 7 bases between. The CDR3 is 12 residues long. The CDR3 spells CASSSLGEKLFF. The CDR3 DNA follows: TGTGCCAGCAGTTCCCTCGGTGAAAAACTGTTTTTT.

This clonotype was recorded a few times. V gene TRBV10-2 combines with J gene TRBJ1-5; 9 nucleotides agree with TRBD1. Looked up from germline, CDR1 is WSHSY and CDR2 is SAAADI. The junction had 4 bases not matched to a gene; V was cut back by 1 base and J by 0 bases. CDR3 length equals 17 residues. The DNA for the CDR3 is TGCGCCAGCAGTGAGTTTATGGGACAGGGTAGCAATCAGCCCCAGCATTTT. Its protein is CASSEFMGQGSNQPQHF.

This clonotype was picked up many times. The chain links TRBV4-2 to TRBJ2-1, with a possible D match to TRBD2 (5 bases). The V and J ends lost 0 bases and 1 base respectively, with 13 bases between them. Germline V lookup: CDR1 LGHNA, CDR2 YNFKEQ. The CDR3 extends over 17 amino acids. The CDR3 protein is CASSQDASRTSYNEQFF. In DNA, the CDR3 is TGTGCCAGCAGCCAAGATGCTAGCCGTACGTCCTACAATGAGCAGTTCTTC.

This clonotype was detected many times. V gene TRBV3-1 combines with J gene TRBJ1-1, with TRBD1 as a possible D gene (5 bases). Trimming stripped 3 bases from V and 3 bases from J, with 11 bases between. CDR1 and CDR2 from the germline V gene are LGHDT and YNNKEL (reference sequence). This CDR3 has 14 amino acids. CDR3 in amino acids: CASSHPGNYTEAFF. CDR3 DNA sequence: TGTGCCAGCAGCCACCCAGGGAACTACACTGAAGCTTTCTTT.

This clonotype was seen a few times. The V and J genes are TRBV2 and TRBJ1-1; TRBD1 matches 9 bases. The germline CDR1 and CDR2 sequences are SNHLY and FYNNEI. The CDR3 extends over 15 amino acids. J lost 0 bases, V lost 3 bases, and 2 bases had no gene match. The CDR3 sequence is CASSEDRGLNTEAFF. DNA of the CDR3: TGTGCCAGCAGTGAGGACAGGGGCCTGAACACTGAAGCTTTCTTT. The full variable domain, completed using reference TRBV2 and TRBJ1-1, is EPEVTQTPSHQVTQMGQEVILRCVPISNHLYFYWYRQILGQKVEFLVSFYNNEISEKSEIFDDQFSVERPDGSNFTLKIRSTKLEDSAMYFCASSEDRGLNTEAFFGQGTRLTVV.

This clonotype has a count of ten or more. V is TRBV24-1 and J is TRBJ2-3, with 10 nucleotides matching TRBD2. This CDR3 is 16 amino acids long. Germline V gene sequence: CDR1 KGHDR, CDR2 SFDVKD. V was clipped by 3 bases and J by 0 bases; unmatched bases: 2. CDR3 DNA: TGTGCCACCAGTGATCGGACTAGCGGCAGCACAGATACGCAGTATTTT. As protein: CATSDRTSGSTDTQYF.

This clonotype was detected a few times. In nucleotides, the CDR3 is TGTGCCAGCAGTGAAGTTCTAGCGGGAGAAGATACGCAGTATTTT. It is translated as CASSEVLAGEDTQYF. This chain uses TRBV6-1 with TRBJ2-3, with TRBD2 matching over 10 bases. In germline, CDR1 is MNHNS, CDR2 SASEGT. This CDR3 is 15 amino acids long. The ends lost 1 base at V and 5 bases at J; junction bases unmatched: 3.

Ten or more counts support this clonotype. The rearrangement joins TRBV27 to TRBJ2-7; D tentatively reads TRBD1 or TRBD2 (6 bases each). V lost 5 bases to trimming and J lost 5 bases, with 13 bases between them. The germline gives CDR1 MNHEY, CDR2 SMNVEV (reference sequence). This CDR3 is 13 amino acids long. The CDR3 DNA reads TGTGCCAGCAGTCCCGGGGGCCCTAACGAGCAGTACTTC. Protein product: CASSPGGPNEQYF.

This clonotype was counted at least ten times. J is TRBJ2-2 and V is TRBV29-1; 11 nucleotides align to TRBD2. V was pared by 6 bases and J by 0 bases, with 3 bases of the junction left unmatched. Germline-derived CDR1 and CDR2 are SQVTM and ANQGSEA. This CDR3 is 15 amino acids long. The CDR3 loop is CSVLAGATNTGELFF. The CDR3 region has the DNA TGCAGCGTACTAGCGGGGGCTACGAACACCGGGGAGCTGTTTTTT.

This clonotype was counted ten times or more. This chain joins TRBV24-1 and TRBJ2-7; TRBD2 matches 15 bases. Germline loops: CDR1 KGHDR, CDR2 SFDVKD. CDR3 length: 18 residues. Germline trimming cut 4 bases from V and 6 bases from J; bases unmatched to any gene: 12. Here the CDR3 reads CATSESGTSGRQASEQYF. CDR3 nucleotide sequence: TGTGCCACCAGTGAATCCGGGACTAGCGGGAGGCAGGCGAGCGAGCAGTACTTC.

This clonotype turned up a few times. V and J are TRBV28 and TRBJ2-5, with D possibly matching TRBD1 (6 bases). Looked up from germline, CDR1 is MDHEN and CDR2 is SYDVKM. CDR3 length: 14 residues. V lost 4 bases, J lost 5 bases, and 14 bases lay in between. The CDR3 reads CASSSPGVVETQYF. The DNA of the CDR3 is TGTGCCAGCAGTTCCCCAGGGGTGGTGGAGACCCAGTACTTC.

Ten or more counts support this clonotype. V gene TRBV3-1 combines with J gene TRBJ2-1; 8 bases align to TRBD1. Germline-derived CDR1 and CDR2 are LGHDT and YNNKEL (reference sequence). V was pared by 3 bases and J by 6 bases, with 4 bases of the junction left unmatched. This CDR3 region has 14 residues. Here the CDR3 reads CASSQGDRSNEQFF. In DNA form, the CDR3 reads TGTGCCAGCAGCCAGGGGGACAGGAGCAATGAGCAGTTCTTC.

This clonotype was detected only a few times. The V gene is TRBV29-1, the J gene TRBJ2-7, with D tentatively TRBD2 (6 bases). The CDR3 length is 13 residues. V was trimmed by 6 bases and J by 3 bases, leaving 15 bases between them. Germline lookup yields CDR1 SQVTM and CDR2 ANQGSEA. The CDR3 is CSVASSGLYEQYF. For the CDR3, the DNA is TGCAGCGTCGCAAGTAGCGGCCTCTACGAGCAGTACTTC.

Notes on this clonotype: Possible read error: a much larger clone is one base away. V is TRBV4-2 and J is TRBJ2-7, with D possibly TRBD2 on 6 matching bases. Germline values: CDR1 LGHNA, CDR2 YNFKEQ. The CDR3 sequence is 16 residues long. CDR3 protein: CASNQVERTTLYEQYF. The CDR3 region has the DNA TGTGCCAGCAACCAAGTTGAACGGACTACCCTCTACGAGCAGTACTTC.

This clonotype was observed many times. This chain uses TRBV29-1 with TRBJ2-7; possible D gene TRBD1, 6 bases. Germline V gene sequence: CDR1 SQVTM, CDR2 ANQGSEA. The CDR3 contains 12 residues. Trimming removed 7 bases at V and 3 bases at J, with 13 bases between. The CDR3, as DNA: TGCAGCGCGAGGACAGAAGGCTACGAGCAGTACTTC. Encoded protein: CSARTEGYEQYF.

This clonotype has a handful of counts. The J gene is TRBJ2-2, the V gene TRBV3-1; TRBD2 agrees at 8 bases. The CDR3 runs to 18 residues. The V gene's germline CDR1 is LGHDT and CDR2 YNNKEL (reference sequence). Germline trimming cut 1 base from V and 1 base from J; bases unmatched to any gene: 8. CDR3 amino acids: CASSQAGIAGMNTGELFF. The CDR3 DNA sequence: TGTGCCAGCAGCCAAGCGGGGATAGCGGGAATGAACACCGGGGAGCTGTTTTTT.

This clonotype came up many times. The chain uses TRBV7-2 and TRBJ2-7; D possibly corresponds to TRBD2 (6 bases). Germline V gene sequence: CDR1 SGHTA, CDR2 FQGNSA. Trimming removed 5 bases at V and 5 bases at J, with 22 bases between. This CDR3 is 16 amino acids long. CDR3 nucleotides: TGTGCCAGCAGCCCGACCTCTTTAGGGCGGGGAGACGAGCAGTACTTC. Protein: CASSPTSLGRGDEQYF.